Sequencing of this T cell receptor beta chain was carried out in a study of naive and memory T cell subsets. Findings of the study overall: Potentially, T cell activation and differentiation skew this RNA-based measurement.

The SP2 primer and nested alpha and beta constant region primers amplified ligated cDNA in four rounds. For blood and skin samples, reverse transcription used TCR alpha and beta constant primers. TCRdb reprocessed the 5' RACE reads with MiXCR, giving one entry per CDR3 protein. The data contain some 60,000 distinct CDR3 sequences, more than 7.5% of them singletons. An oligonucleotide containing a UMI was ligated to the 3' end of TCR cDNA. Whole blood, over 2 ml, came from adult healthy volunteers. Unsorted total RNA, about 1 to 1000 ng, was DNase treated before reverse transcription. This clonotype appeared a few times. The antigen remains unidentified. This TCR was recovered from a female donor in good health.

The chain's CDR3 is CASSLYPDAGTQYF. CDR3 in DNA: TGTGCCAGCAGTCTGTACCCGGATGCGGGGACCCAGTACTTC. The genes are TRBV6-5 and TRBJ2-5, with D perhaps matching TRBD2 (5 bases). V was clipped by 5 bases and J by 7 bases, with 17 bases between them. CDR3 length equals 14 residues. From germline, CDR1 is MNHEY and CDR2 SVGAGI.